A single sample is the source of the 2 T cell receptor beta chains below, sequenced in a study of post-analysis software for immune sequencing data. No antigens are known for them. Prepared TCR beta cDNA libraries contained unique molecular identifiers. TCRdb independently ran MiXCR on the PCR reads; one entry per CDR3 protein. The sample carries under 900,000 distinct CDR3 sequences, approximately 50% recorded once. Points from the study as a whole: About 5 TRBV segments (TRBV5-6, TRBV5-1 and TRBV20-1 among them) occurred more frequently in patients than in controls.

Sequenced: blood. The receptors shown here come from a girl under 18 with multiple sclerosis.

The chain links TRBV12-3 or TRBV12-4 to TRBJ1-5; tentative D call: TRBD1 (5 bases). This CDR3 contains 15 residues. V was pared by 7 bases and J by 2 bases, with 15 bases between. The CDR3 DNA sequence: TGTGCCAGCACCCTCCGGGGGTTCGGCAATCAGCCCCAGCATTTT. Translation: CASTLRGFGNQPQHF.

V usage is TRBV29-1 and J usage is TRBJ2-5; 8 bases are shared with TRBD1. There are 13 residues in the CDR3. Germline assignment: CDR1 SQVTM and CDR2 ANQGSEA. The V gene end was trimmed by 6 bases and the J gene end by 7 bases; junction bases not matched to a gene: 10. The CDR3 bases are TGCAGCGTCGCCAGGCAGGGGGCGATGACCCAGTACTTC. It specifies CSVARQGAMTQYF.